This TCR beta chain was identified during a study of radiotherapy plus CTLA-4 blockade in lung cancer. Study outcomes and limitations: Blood TCR clones of tumor origin expanded after radiotherapy plus ipilimumab. The best prediction of response reportedly came from early blood T cell clone dynamics, with interferon-beta.

CDR1 and CDR2 (germline): MDHEN, SYDVKM. This CDR3 has 14 amino acids. Deletions cut 2 bases from V and 8 bases from J, with 12 bases between. The study gave focal radiation plus ipilimumab CTLA-4 blockade to patients with chemo-refractory metastatic non-small-cell lung cancer. Only in-frame clones appear in the TCRdb table, and some are missing; sequencing was by immunoSEQ multiplex PCR. The sample has some 92,000 clones, 80% to 85% seen once. Comment on this clone: Its specificity is unknown.

Sequences were derived from peripheral blood, sampled from a patient treated with radiotherapy plus ipilimumab. V and J are TRBV28 and TRBJ1-4; D is unresolved. The sequence was collected from a human donor with non-small cell lung cancer who had a partial response to radiotherapy plus ipilimumab. In nucleotides, the CDR3 is TGTGCCAGCAGTTTAGTGGGAGTACGCGAAAAACTGTTTTTT. Protein product: CASSLVGVREKLFF.